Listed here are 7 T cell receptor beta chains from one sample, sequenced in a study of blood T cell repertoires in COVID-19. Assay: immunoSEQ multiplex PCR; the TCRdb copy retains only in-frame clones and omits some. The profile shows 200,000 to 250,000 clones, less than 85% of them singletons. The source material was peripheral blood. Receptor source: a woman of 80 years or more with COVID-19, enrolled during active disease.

Here the CDR3 reads CASSQREGGAKGYTF. CDR3 DNA sequence: TGTGCCAGCAGTCAAAGGGAGGGGGGCGCGAAAGGCTACACCTTC. The chain uses TRBV2 and TRBJ1-2; a possible D gene is TRBD1 (6 bases). The CDR3 has 15 residues. The V end lost 5 bases, the J end lost 8 bases, and 21 bases lay between the germline ends. Germline V lookup: CDR1 SNHLY, CDR2 FYNNEI.

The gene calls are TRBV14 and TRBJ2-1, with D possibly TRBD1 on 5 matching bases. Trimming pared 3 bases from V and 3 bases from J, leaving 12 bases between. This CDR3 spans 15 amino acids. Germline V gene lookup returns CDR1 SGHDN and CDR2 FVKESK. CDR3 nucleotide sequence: TGTGCCAGCAGCCACCCCGACAGATACTACAATGAGCAGTTCTTC. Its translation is CASSHPDRYYNEQFF.

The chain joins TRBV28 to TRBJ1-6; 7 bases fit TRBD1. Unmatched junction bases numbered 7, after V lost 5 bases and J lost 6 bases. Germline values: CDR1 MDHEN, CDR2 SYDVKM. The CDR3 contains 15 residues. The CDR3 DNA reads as TGTGCCAGCAGTGAACAGGGGCGGGGTAATTCACCCCTCCACTTT. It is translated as CASSEQGRGNSPLHF.

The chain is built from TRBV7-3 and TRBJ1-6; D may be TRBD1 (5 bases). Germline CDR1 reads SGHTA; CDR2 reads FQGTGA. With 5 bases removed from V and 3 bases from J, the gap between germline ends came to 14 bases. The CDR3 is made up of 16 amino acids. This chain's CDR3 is CASSLRGGDYNSPLHF. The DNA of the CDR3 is TGTGCCAGCAGCCTCCGGGGAGGGGACTATAATTCACCCCTCCACTTT.

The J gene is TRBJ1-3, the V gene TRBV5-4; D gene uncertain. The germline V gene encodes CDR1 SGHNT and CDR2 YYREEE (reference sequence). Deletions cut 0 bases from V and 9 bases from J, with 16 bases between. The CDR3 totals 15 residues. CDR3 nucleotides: TGTGCCAGCAGCTTGGGTCGGGATAAGAGCGCCACCATATATTTT. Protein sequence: CASSLGRDKSATIYF.

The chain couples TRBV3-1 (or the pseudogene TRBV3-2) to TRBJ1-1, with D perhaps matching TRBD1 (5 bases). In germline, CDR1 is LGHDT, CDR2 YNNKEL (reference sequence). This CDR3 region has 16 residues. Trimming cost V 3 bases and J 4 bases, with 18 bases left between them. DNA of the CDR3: TGTGCCAGCAGCCAGGAAACGACAGCGATCGGCACTGAAGCTTTCTTT. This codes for CASSQETTAIGTEAFF.

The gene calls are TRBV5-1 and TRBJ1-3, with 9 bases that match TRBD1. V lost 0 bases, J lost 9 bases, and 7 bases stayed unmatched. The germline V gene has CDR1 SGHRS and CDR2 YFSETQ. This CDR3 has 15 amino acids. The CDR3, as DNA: TGCGCCAGCAGCTTGGAGACAGGGGGTCAAAGCACCATATATTTT. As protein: CASSLETGGQSTIYF.